This TCR beta chain derives from a study of T-cell reconstitution after alpha-beta-depleted transplantation in children. A library of TCRbeta sequences, prepared with unique molecular identifiers, was generated. TCRdb fed the PCR reads into MiXCR, producing one record per CDR3 protein. The sample contains roughly 400,000 distinct CDR3 sequences, around 21% of which appear only once. The CDR3 has 17 residues. V lost 3 bases and J 1 base, leaving 16 bases between the germline ends. The germline V gene has CDR1 SGHVS and CDR2 FQNEAQ. This TCR came from a human donor who donated a stem cell graft to a child with acute myeloid leukemia. Source: PBMCs from the stem cell graft donor, taken from the stem cell graft. The chain employs TRBV7-8 and TRBJ1-5, with a possible D match to TRBD1 (5 bases). CDR3 bases: TGTGCCAGCAGCTTCCGTCCCGGGACGGGGAGCAATCAGCCCCAGCATTTT. Translated, it gives CASSFRPGTGSNQPQHF.